A single T cell receptor (beta chain) is shown here with its context. The antigen is undetermined. As the CDR3 is not closed by the conserved phenylalanine or tryptophan, this likely results from a read error. The sample is drawn from a study of T cell repertoires in cytomegalovirus infection. The CDR3 totals 13 residues. The V end lost 8 bases, the J end lost 6 bases, and 14 bases lay between the germline ends. CDR1 and CDR2 (germline): LNHDA, SQIVND (reference sequence). In TCRdb, the reads were re-called with MiXCR into one record per CDR3 protein. Among some 480,000 distinct CDR3 sequences listed, 33% were seen once.

The sequence was obtained from a human donor in good health (CMV status not recorded). Some clones in this sample may be carry-over from other donors' samples. This sample comprised cultured PBMCs, obtained from culture after CMV antigen stimulation. V usage is TRBV19 and J usage is TRBJ2-1; D is possibly TRBD1 (6 bases). The CDR3 DNA reads TGTGCCAGTGCCGCTACAGGGATCAATGAGCAGTTCTTA. Protein sequence: CASAATGINEQFL.